This T cell receptor (beta chain) was profiled in a study of T cells in Graves' hyperthyroidism and ophthalmopathy. V was pared by 0 bases and J by 1 base, with 7 bases between. This CDR3 region has 15 residues. Germline lookup yields CDR1 MNHNY and CDR2 SVGAGI (reference sequence). TCR beta CDR3 regions were amplified from RNA. The HTBI primer set served for first-round RT-PCR of the TCR CDR3. TCRdb reanalysed the multiplex PCR reads using MiXCR and keeps one entry per CDR3 protein. The sample shows about 640,000 distinct CDR3 sequences, roughly 20% of them seen only once. This clonotype was found a few times.

The V gene is TRBV6-6, the J gene TRBJ1-5; D perhaps matches TRBD1 (5 bases). The source material was blood. The clonotype originates from a man aged 25-45 years with Graves' ophthalmopathy. The CDR3 DNA reads as TGTGCCAGCAGTTACTCGGGGGTGAGCAATCAGCCCCAGCATTTT. The encoded protein is CASSYSGVSNQPQHF.